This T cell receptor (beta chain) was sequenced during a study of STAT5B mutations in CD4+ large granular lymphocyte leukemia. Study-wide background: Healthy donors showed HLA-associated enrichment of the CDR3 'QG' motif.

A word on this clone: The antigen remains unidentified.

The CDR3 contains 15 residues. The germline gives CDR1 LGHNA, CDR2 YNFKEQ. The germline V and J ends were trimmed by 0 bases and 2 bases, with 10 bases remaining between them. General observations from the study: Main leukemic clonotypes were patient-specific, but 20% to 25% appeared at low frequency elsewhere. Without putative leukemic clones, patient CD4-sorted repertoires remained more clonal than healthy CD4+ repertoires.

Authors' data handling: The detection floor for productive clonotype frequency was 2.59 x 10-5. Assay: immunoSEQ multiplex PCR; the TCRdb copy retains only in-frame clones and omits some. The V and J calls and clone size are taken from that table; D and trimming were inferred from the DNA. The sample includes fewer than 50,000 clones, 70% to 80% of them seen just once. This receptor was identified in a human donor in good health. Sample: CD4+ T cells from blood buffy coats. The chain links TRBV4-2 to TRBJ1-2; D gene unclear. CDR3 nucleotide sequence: TGTGCCAGCAGCCAAGACGACCTTTTGAACTATGGCTACACCTTC. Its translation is CASSQDDLLNYGYTF.